The 30 T cell receptor beta chains in this list originate from one sample, sequenced in a study of somatic mutations in cytotoxic T cells in rheumatoid arthritis. Repertoires were generated with immunoSEQ multiplex PCR, while TCRdb's copy carries only in-frame clones and drops some. The table lists some 13,000 clones, roughly 80% of them singletons. Source material: CD8+ T cells sorted from blood. These receptors all stem from a man aged 45-65 years in good health.

The V and J genes are TRBV4-3 and TRBJ2-2; TRBD2 agrees at 8 bases. CDR3 length: 20 residues. V lost 0 bases and J lost 1; bases outside the gene matches: 13. Germline loops: CDR1 LGHNA, CDR2 YSLEER. The CDR3 sequence is CASSQDGYGIAGKNTGELFF. CDR3 in DNA: TGCGCCAGCAGCCAAGATGGGTACGGCATAGCGGGGAAGAACACCGGGGAGCTGTTTTTT.

This clone was counted a few times. The rearrangement joins TRBV4-1 to TRBJ1-5, with D tentatively TRBD1 (5 bases). CDR1 and CDR2 from the germline V gene are MGHRA and YSYEKL. The CDR3 is 14 residues long. V lost 3 bases to trimming and J lost 3 bases, with 9 bases between them. This CDR3 reads CASSHGGSNQPQHF. CDR3 bases: TGCGCCAGCAGCCACGGGGGTTCCAATCAGCCCCAGCATTTT.

The chain combines TRBV13 with TRBJ2-7; 9 bases match TRBD2. The V gene's germline CDR1 is PRHDT and CDR2 FYEKMQ (reference sequence). The CDR3 totals 14 residues. V trimming: 3 bases; J trimming: 0 bases; junction bases outside the gene matches: 0. The CDR3: CASSFSGSSYEQYF. CDR3 nucleotides: TGTGCCAGCAGCTTTAGCGGGAGCTCCTACGAGCAGTACTTC.

This clone was seen a handful of times. This chain joins TRBV29-1 and TRBJ1-1; TRBD1 matches 8 bases. The V gene's germline CDR1 is SQVTM and CDR2 ANQGSEA. The CDR3 sequence is 15 residues long. Trimming took 3 bases from V and 0 from J; bases not matched to a gene: 6. The CDR3 loop reads CSVDNPTGVNTEAFF. Written as DNA, the CDR3 is TGCAGCGTTGATAACCCGACAGGGGTGAACACTGAAGCTTTCTTT.

The V gene is TRBV9, the J gene TRBJ2-6; D not certain. The CDR3 sequence is 15 residues long. Germline CDR1 and CDR2: SGDLS and YYNGEE. Trimming took off 0 bases at V and 1 base at J, with 5 bases between the two ends. In DNA, the CDR3 is TGTGCCAGCAGCGTAGGGCGTTCTGGGGCCAACGTCCTGACTTTC. It codes for CASSVGRSGANVLTF.

This chain connects TRBV5-1 to TRBJ2-7; 14 bases line up with TRBD2. Per the germline V gene, CDR1 is SGHRS and CDR2 is YFSETQ. The CDR3 totals 16 residues. J gave up 5 bases and V 4 bases, and 8 bases lay outside the gene matches. The CDR3 protein is CASSPGTSGREDEQYF. The CDR3 nucleotides are TGCGCCAGCAGCCCAGGGACTAGCGGGAGAGAAGACGAGCAGTACTTC. The entire variable domain, with the rest obtained from reference TRBV5-1 and TRBJ2-7, is as follows: KAGVTQTPRYLIKTRGQQVTLSCSPISGHRSVSWYQQTPGQGLQFLFEYFSETQRNKGNFPGRFSGRQFSNSRSEMNVSTLELGDSALYLCASSPGTSGREDEQYFGPGTRLTVT.

This chain uses TRBV2 with TRBJ2-2; tentatively, D is TRBD2 (5 bases). Germline V lookup: CDR1 SNHLY, CDR2 FYNNEI. The length of the CDR3 is 13 residues. V was clipped by 6 bases and J by 2 bases, with 7 bases between them. The CDR3: CASSPSNTGELFF. The CDR3 DNA follows: TGTGCCAGCAGCCCTAGCAACACCGGGGAGCTGTTTTTT.

The chain's CDR3 is CASSLLGRGSDEQFF. The CDR3 nucleotides read TGTGCCAGCAGTTTACTTGGGCGGGGTAGCGATGAGCAGTTCTTC. This sequence joins TRBV27 and TRBJ2-1, with D possibly being TRBD2 (6 bases). CDR3 length equals 15 residues. V gave up 2 bases and J gave up 8 bases, with 16 bases separating them. Germline CDR1 MNHEY, CDR2 SMNVEV (reference sequence).

This clone was recorded a few times. The CDR3 loop is CASRLAGPTYEQYV. CDR3 DNA: TGTGCCAGCAGACTAGCGGGGCCGACCTACGAGCAGTACGTC. The V call is TRBV7-8, the J call TRBJ2-7; 10 nucleotides agree with TRBD2. CDR3 length: 14 amino acids. Germline CDR1 is SGHVS and CDR2 is FQNEAQ. The V and J ends lost 6 bases and 2 bases, in that order; junction bases with no gene match: 4.

This clone was seen more than once but under ten times. The V and J genes are TRBV7-9 and TRBJ1-2; the D is unclear. The CDR3 spans 11 residues. Trimming took off 5 bases at V and 6 bases at J, with 7 bases between the two ends. Germline V gene data show CDR1 as SEHNR and CDR2 as FQNEAQ (reference sequence). Here the CDR3 reads CASSLGDGYTF. CDR3 nucleotides: TGTGCCAGCAGCCTCGGGGATGGCTACACCTTC.

This clone showed up just once. The CDR3 here is CASSLAYLHGGLTNQPQHF. CDR3 coding DNA: TGTGCCAGCAGCTTAGCCTACCTGCATGGGGGACTGACTAATCAGCCCCAGCATTTT. The J gene is TRBJ1-5, the V gene TRBV7-8; D perhaps matches TRBD1 (5 bases). The ends were cut back, 0 bases at V and 4 bases at J, with 22 bases in the middle. This CDR3 has 19 amino acids. Germline V lookup: CDR1 SGHVS, CDR2 FQNEAQ. The variable domain in full, with the rest retrieved from reference TRBV7-8 and TRBJ1-5, is GAGVSQSPRYKVAKRGQDVALRCDPISGHVSLFWYQQALGQGPEFLTYFQNEAQLDKSGLPSDRFFAERPEGSVSTLKIQRTQQEDSAVYLCASSLAYLHGGLTNQPQHFGDGTRLSIL.

CDR3 sequence reads: CASSPRRHSYNYGYTF. The CDR3 nucleotides are TGTGCCAGCAGCCCCCGACGGCACTCCTACAACTATGGCTACACCTTC. The rearrangement uses TRBV4-2 and TRBJ1-2; D not resolved. Germline CDR1 reads LGHNA; CDR2 reads YNFKEQ. The CDR3 runs to 16 residues. Trimming removed 4 bases at V and 2 bases at J, with 17 bases between.

The J gene is TRBJ2-1, the V gene TRBV10-1, with 11 bases aligning to TRBD2. V gave up 5 bases and J gave up 4 bases; unmatched junction bases: 4. Germline V gene sequence: CDR1 WNHNN, CDR2 SYGVQD (reference sequence). The CDR3 sequence is 15 residues long. The CDR3 nucleotides read TGCGCCAGCAGTATAGCGGGAGGGATTTACAATGAGCAGTTCTTC. It codes for CASSIAGGIYNEQFF.

The chain has TRBV6-5 and TRBJ2-1; TRBD1 matches 7 bases. The ends lost 6 bases at V and 4 bases at J; junction bases unmatched: 6. Germline lookup yields CDR1 MNHEY and CDR2 SVGAGI. The CDR3 runs 14 residues. The CDR3 here is CASSPGTVYNEQFF. DNA for the CDR3: TGTGCCAGCAGCCCTGGGACAGTTTACAATGAGCAGTTCTTC.

This chain uses TRBV6-6 with TRBJ1-5; D gene uncertain. The V gene lost 6 bases and the J gene lost 5 bases, with 14 bases spanning the gap. In germline, CDR1 is MNHNY, CDR2 SVGAGI (reference sequence). CDR3 length: 14 residues. DNA for the CDR3: TGTGCCAGCAGAACCCTTGACCGTTATCAGCCCCAGCATTTT. It codes for CASRTLDRYQPQHF.

The count of this clone is one. J is TRBJ2-1 and V is TRBV7-9; 11 bases map to TRBD2. The CDR3 spans 17 residues. Germline V CDR1 and CDR2: SEHNR, FQNEAQ (reference sequence). The trim removed 5 bases at V and 6 bases at J, leaving 12 bases unmatched. CDR3 sequence: CASSPTSGVFAGNEQFF. For the CDR3, the DNA is TGTGCCAGCAGCCCGACTAGCGGGGTCTTCGCGGGCAATGAGCAGTTCTTC.

This CDR3 reads CASSLSAANYGYTF. The CDR3, as DNA: TGTGCCAGCAGTTTATCGGCAGCGAACTATGGCTACACCTTC. The rearrangement joins TRBV27 to TRBJ1-2; D is unresolved. CDR1 and CDR2 from the germline V gene are MNHEY and SMNVEV (reference sequence). V lost 0 bases and J lost 2, with 7 bases in between. CDR3 length: 14 amino acids.

This chain connects TRBV4-1 to TRBJ2-1, with TRBD2 as a possible D gene (6 bases). The V gene's germline CDR1 is MGHRA and CDR2 YSYEKL. The CDR3 consists of 17 residues. Trimming shortened V by 3 bases and J by 4 bases, and 19 bases separated the two germline ends. CDR3 coding DNA: TGCGCCAGCAGCCAGGCCCGAGGGGCGGGGCCTTACAATGAGCAGTTCTTC. It yields the protein CASSQARGAGPYNEQFF.

This clone was observed a few times. This chain uses TRBV5-1 with TRBJ1-2, with unresolved D. V was pared by 0 bases and J by 8 bases, with 8 bases between. Germline V gene data show CDR1 as SGHRS and CDR2 as YFSETQ. CDR3 length: 12 residues. For the CDR3, the DNA is TGCGCCAGCAGCTTGGGGCTAACCGGCTACACCTTC. This gives the protein CASSLGLTGYTF.

This sequence joins TRBV6-6 and TRBJ1-5; TRBD1 aligns across 8 bases. CDR3 length: 14 residues. Trimming cost V 7 bases and J 4 bases; bases outside gene matches: 6. Germline V gene data show CDR1 as MNHNY and CDR2 as SVGAGI (reference sequence). The CDR3 region is CASIADRVNQPQHF. In nucleotides, the CDR3 is TGTGCCAGCATCGCGGACAGGGTGAATCAGCCCCAGCATTTT.

The table lists this clone with a few counts. V and J are TRBV29-1 and TRBJ1-1, with D possibly matching TRBD1 (5 bases). CDR1 and CDR2 (germline): SQVTM, ANQGSEA. CDR3 length equals 14 residues. Trimming removed 6 bases from V and 5 bases from J, with 19 bases in between. CDR3 sequence: CSVANSRGGTEAFF. The CDR3 coding sequence is TGCAGCGTGGCCAACTCGAGGGGTGGGACTGAAGCTTTCTTT. Variable domain in full (rest from reference TRBV29-1 and TRBJ1-1): SAVISQKPSRDICQRGTSLTIQCQVDSQVTMMFWYRQQPGQSLTLIATANQGSEATYESGFVIDKFPISRPNLTFSTLTVSNMSPEDSSIYLCSVANSRGGTEAFFGQGTRLTVV.

The gene calls are TRBV5-1 and TRBJ1-1; TRBD1 might be the D (6 bases). Germline V gene sequence: CDR1 SGHRS, CDR2 YFSETQ. CDR3 length: 18 residues. Trimming left V 4 bases short and J 0 bases short, with 22 bases between. CDR3: CASSPRAGGGILNTEAFF. DNA for the CDR3: TGCGCCAGCAGCCCACGAGCTGGGGGCGGAATCTTGAACACTGAAGCTTTCTTT.

The V and J genes are TRBV5-1 and TRBJ2-1, with D tentatively TRBD1 or TRBD2 (5 bases each). The CDR3 has 16 amino acids. Per germline, CDR1 SGHRS and CDR2 YFSETQ. Trimming took 4 bases from V and 0 from J, leaving 14 bases between them. The CDR3 DNA follows: TGCGCCAGCAGCCTTGGGACCTCGAACTCCTACAATGAGCAGTTCTTC. It translates to CASSLGTSNSYNEQFF.

This chain links TRBV11-2 with TRBJ2-7; D remains unclear. CDR3 size: 14 residues. Germline loops: CDR1 SGHAT, CDR2 FQNNGV. V was shortened by 5 bases and J by 2 bases, with 13 bases between the two germline ends. The CDR3 DNA follows: TGTGCCAGCAGCCTTACCGGGCCACCCTACGAGCAGTACGTC. This gives the protein CASSLTGPPYEQYV.

This clone was recorded once. The rearrangement links TRBV27 to TRBJ2-7; D not resolved. CDR3 length equals 13 residues. Per germline, CDR1 MNHEY and CDR2 SMNVEV (reference sequence). V was clipped by 4 bases and J by 2 bases, with 9 bases between them. CDR3 nucleotides: TGTGCCAGCAGTTACGGTGTCGCCTACGAGCAGTACTTC. Protein product: CASSYGVAYEQYF.

This chain links TRBV9 with TRBJ2-1; 9 nucleotides agree with TRBD2. Losses at the gene ends were 4 bases for V and 4 bases for J; bases not matched to a gene: 9. CDR3 length equals 16 residues. Germline CDR1 is SGDLS and CDR2 is YYNGEE. CDR3 nucleotides: TGTGCCAGCAGCTATCTGGAAGCGGGGGGATACAATGAGCAGTTCTTC. Residues: CASSYLEAGGYNEQFF.

The rearrangement links TRBV7-9 to TRBJ1-5; D remains unclear. Between the trimmed V and J ends, which lost 1 base and 2 bases, there was a span of 6 bases. The CDR3 runs to 14 residues. CDR1 SEHNR and CDR2 FQNEAQ come from the germline V gene (reference sequence). As DNA, the CDR3 is TGTGCCAGCAGCTTAGGCCCGGGCAATCAGCCCCAGCATTTT. It encodes CASSLGPGNQPQHF.

The rearrangement uses TRBV7-6 and TRBJ2-1, with TRBD2 matching over 9 bases. V was pared by 5 bases and J by 8 bases, with 13 bases of the junction left unmatched. The V gene's germline CDR1 is SGHVS and CDR2 FNYEAQ. The CDR3 consists of 16 residues. The CDR3 coding sequence is TGTGCCAGCAGCGACGAATTAGCGGGAGAGGGGCATGAGCAGTTCTTC. This sequence encodes CASSDELAGEGHEQFF.

The CDR3 region is CASKNRYRETQYF. In DNA form, the CDR3 reads TGTGCCAGTAAGAACAGGTACAGGGAGACCCAGTACTTC. The J gene is TRBJ2-5, the V gene TRBV19; TRBD1 might be the D (5 bases). The V gene lost 7 bases and the J gene lost 5 bases, with 14 bases spanning the gap. The germline CDR1 and CDR2 sequences are LNHDA and SQIVND (reference sequence). This CDR3 has 13 residues.

This clone came up a few times. The chain employs TRBV4-2 and TRBJ1-5; D possibly corresponds to TRBD1 (5 bases). V shed 4 bases and J shed 5 bases, with 9 bases lying between them. Germline loops: CDR1 LGHNA, CDR2 YNFKEQ. The CDR3 has 13 amino acids. For the CDR3, the DNA is TGTGCCAGCAGCCTGGGACCGGATCAGCCCCAGCATTTT. Its protein is CASSLGPDQPQHF.